This TCR beta chain was recorded in a study of CD8+CD57+ T cells in acquired aplastic anemia. On the study more broadly: Researchers reported that healthy donors averaged about 11 million reads for CD4+ cells.

Genomic DNA served as template for TCR beta VDJ and CDR3 profiling. MiXCR, applied by TCRdb to the reads, yields one record per CDR3 protein. This table holds roughly 80,000 distinct CDR3 sequences, approximately 46% found once. V was cut by 4 bases and J by 6 bases, with 10 bases left in between. The CDR3 runs 12 residues. Germline V gene data show CDR1 as SGDLS and CDR2 as YYNGEE. The sample holds many counts of this clonotype. Sequences were obtained from sorted CD4+, CD8+, or CD8+CD57+ T cells (not recorded which) from PBMCs. This sequence originates from a human donor in good health, serving as a control. The rearrangement joins TRBV9 to TRBJ1-2; D not certain. This chain's CDR3 is CASSSSVNGYTF. In nucleotides, the CDR3 is TGTGCCAGCAGCTCCTCAGTAAATGGCTACACCTTC.